The 19 T cell receptor beta chains presented below share a single source sample, sequenced in a study of T cells in Graves' hyperthyroidism and ophthalmopathy. Template material for amplifying TCR beta CDR3 regions consisted of RNA transcripts. Using the HTBI primer set, a first-round RT-PCR was run on the TCR CDR3. TCRdb re-derived calls from the multiplex PCR reads in MiXCR, one entry per CDR3 protein. Altogether roughly 510,000 distinct CDR3 sequences are present, around 21% being singletons, with the ten largest covering about 30%. The sample was blood. The receptors were sampled from a man aged 18 to 30 with Graves' hyperthyroidism.

This clonotype was observed a few times. The chain joins TRBV28 to TRBJ1-5; tentatively, D is TRBD1 (5 bases). V shed 6 bases and J shed 3 bases, with 12 bases lying between them. CDR1 MDHEN and CDR2 SYDVKM come from the germline V gene. The CDR3 is 14 amino acids. The CDR3: CASRSTAFNQPQHF. CDR3 in DNA: TGTGCCAGCAGATCGACAGCCTTCAATCAGCCCCAGCATTTT.

In this sample, this clonotype turned up many times. The CDR3 is CSALGEGPQHF. Written as DNA, the CDR3 is TGCAGTGCCCTCGGTGAAGGGCCCCAGCATTTT. The genes are TRBV20-1 and TRBJ1-5; no definite D call. The germline gives CDR1 DFQATT, CDR2 SNEGSKA (reference sequence). The length of the CDR3 is 11 residues. Trimming left V 6 bases short and J 9 bases short, with 12 bases between.

This clonotype has ten or more counts. This chain connects TRBV6-1 to TRBJ2-7, with 11 bases matching TRBD1. With V trimmed by 7 bases and J by 6 bases, 8 bases remained unmatched. Germline CDR1 and CDR2: MNHNS and SASEGT. The CDR3 loop spans 14 amino acids. CDR3 loop: CASIKAGTGGEQYF. The CDR3 nucleotides read TGTGCCAGCATCAAGGCCGGGACAGGGGGCGAGCAGTACTTC.

The J gene is TRBJ2-5, the V gene TRBV7-2, with 7 bases lining up with TRBD2. CDR3 length: 16 amino acids. Germline CDR1 reads SGHTA; CDR2 reads FQGNSA. V trimming: 5 bases; J trimming: 1 base; junction bases outside the gene matches: 10. CDR3 loop: CASSPGPAGSQETQYF. Written as DNA, the CDR3 is TGTGCCAGCAGCCCGGGCCCAGCGGGGAGCCAAGAGACCCAGTACTTC.

This chain links TRBV12-3 or TRBV12-4 with TRBJ2-5; D might be TRBD1 (6 bases). The CDR3 is 13 amino acids. V was shortened by 5 bases and J by 9 bases, with 16 bases between the two germline ends. The CDR3 DNA reads TGTGCCAGCAGTCCCGACAGGACGGAGGCCCAGTACTTC. Encoded protein: CASSPDRTEAQYF.

The table lists this clonotype with many counts. The V call is TRBV12-3 or TRBV12-4, the J call TRBJ1-1, with 11 bases that match TRBD1. CDR3 length: 15 amino acids. The junction had 8 bases not matched to a gene; V was cut back by 6 bases and J by 5 bases. The CDR3 is CASSPGQGALTEAFF. CDR3 sequence (DNA): TGTGCCAGCAGCCCCGGACAGGGGGCGCTGACTGAAGCTTTCTTT.

This clonotype was counted only a few times. This chain connects TRBV11-2 to TRBJ2-7; possibly TRBD1 for D (5 bases). The length of the CDR3 is 15 residues. The V end lost 3 bases, the J end lost 3 bases, and 15 bases lay between the germline ends. The V gene's germline CDR1 is SGHAT and CDR2 FQNNGV. The CDR3: CASSFSSRVGYEQYF. DNA for the CDR3: TGTGCCAGCAGCTTCTCGTCCAGGGTGGGCTACGAGCAGTACTTC.

The chain uses TRBV28 and TRBJ2-5; D possibly uses TRBD1 or TRBD2 (6 bases each). V lost 5 bases to trimming and J lost 2 bases, with 24 bases between them. Germline CDR1 MDHEN, CDR2 SYDVKM. This CDR3 is 18 amino acids long. The DNA of the CDR3 is TGTGCCAGCAGTGCATACGGGGGCGGTGGGGGCGTTCAAGAGACCCAGTACTTC. Translated, it gives CASSAYGGGGGVQETQYF.

This clonotype has a handful of counts. The chain couples TRBV6-1 to TRBJ1-1; D possibly corresponds to TRBD1 (5 bases). The CDR3 consists of 15 residues. V was shortened by 6 bases and J by 2 bases, with 16 bases between the two germline ends. Germline lookup yields CDR1 MNHNS and CDR2 SASEGT. CDR3 region: CASRARDAINTEAFF. The CDR3 nucleotides read TGTGCCAGCAGAGCCCGGGACGCGATAAACACTGAAGCTTTCTTT.

This clonotype came up many times. The chain links TRBV29-1 to TRBJ2-5; 7 nucleotides align to TRBD1. CDR3 length equals 14 residues. CDR1 is SQVTM, CDR2 ANQGSEA, per germline. With 6 bases clipped from V and 2 bases from J, the junction kept 9 bases outside the gene matches. The CDR3 bases are TGCAGCGTGGCGCGGACAGGCCGTCAAGAGACCCAGTACTTC. This translates into CSVARTGRQETQYF.

This clonotype was detected ten times or more. The V gene is TRBV11-3, the J gene TRBJ2-5, with a possible D match to TRBD2 (6 bases). Deletions cut 5 bases from V and 2 bases from J, with 15 bases between. The V gene's germline CDR1 is SGHNT and CDR2 YENEEA. The CDR3 has 15 residues. The CDR3 region is CASSLRGNLQETQYF. The CDR3 DNA reads as TGTGCCAGCAGCCTGCGCGGGAACCTACAAGAGACCCAGTACTTC.

In its sample, this clonotype was seen many times. The chain is built from TRBV10-3 and TRBJ2-7; 13 nucleotides agree with TRBD2. Per the germline V gene, CDR1 is ENHRY and CDR2 is SYGVKD. The CDR3 runs 14 residues. The V gene end was trimmed by 6 bases and the J gene end by 4 bases; junction bases not matched to a gene: 3. The CDR3 here is CAIRKTSGGYEQYF. CDR3 DNA sequence: TGTGCCATCAGGAAGACTAGCGGGGGGTACGAGCAGTACTTC.

Concerning this clonotype itself: A read error may explain this, as a much larger clone is one base away. This chain's CDR3 is CASRPPTVAIYGYTF. The CDR3 DNA is TGTGCCAGCAGGCCACCGACGGTCGCTATCTATGGCTACACCTTC. This chain links TRBV7-6 with TRBJ1-2; D uncertain. Trimming cost V 6 bases and J 4 bases, with 18 bases left between them. This CDR3 spans 15 amino acids. Germline V gives CDR1 SGHVS, CDR2 FNYEAQ. The complete variable domain, with remaining parts taken from reference TRBV7-6 and TRBJ1-2, reads GAGVSQSPRYKVTKRGQDVALRCDPISGHVSLYWYRQALGQGPEFLTYFNYEAQQDKSGLPNDRFSAERPEGSISTLTIQRTEQRDSAMYRCASRPPTVAIYGYTFGSGTRLTVV.

This clonotype was picked up one time. The rearrangement joins TRBV29-1 to TRBJ1-1; possible D gene TRBD1, 5 bases. Germline CDR1 and CDR2: SQVTM and ANQGSEA. Trimming removed 5 bases at V and 0 bases at J, with 13 bases between. The CDR3 has 14 residues. CDR3 DNA sequence: TGCAGCGTTACCGCGGGACTATTGAACACTGAAGCTTTCTTT. It is translated as CSVTAGLLNTEAFF.

This clonotype showed up many times. V usage is TRBV19 and J usage is TRBJ1-5, with TRBD1 matching 10 bases. Per the germline V gene, CDR1 is LNHDA and CDR2 is SQIVND (reference sequence). The V and J ends lost 10 bases and 6 bases, in that order; junction bases with no gene match: 6. This CDR3 region has 13 residues. CDR3 in amino acids: CATDRGQGQPQHF. CDR3 coding DNA: TGTGCCACCGACAGGGGGCAGGGTCAGCCCCAGCATTTT.

This clonotype was recorded many times. This sequence joins TRBV28 and TRBJ1-1; possible D gene TRBD1, 5 bases. CDR3 length equals 17 residues. Trimming took off 6 bases at V and 1 base at J, with 21 bases between the two ends. CDR1 is MDHEN and CDR2 is SYDVKM in the germline V gene. CDR3 DNA sequence: TGTGCCAGCAGCCAAGCGGGGGGACGCGGTTGGAACACTGAAGCTTTCTTT. It is translated as CASSQAGGRGWNTEAFF.

As regards this clonotype: This may stem from a read error, because a much larger clone lies one nucleotide away. The rearrangement links TRBV28 to TRBJ2-5, with D possibly being TRBD2 (5 bases). The CDR3 contains 14 residues. Germline-derived CDR1 and CDR2 are MDHEN and SYDVKM. Trimming stripped 2 bases from V and 4 bases from J, with 11 bases between. The CDR3 bases are TGTGCCAGCAGTTTAGGAGGTAGACCAGAGACCCAGTACTTC. Amino acid sequence: CASSLGGRPETQYF.

The chain employs TRBV7-8 and TRBJ2-7; 11 bases map to TRBD2. The V segment lost 4 bases and the J segment 7 bases; nucleotides outside the gene matches: 12. Germline V lookup: CDR1 SGHVS, CDR2 FQNEAQ. The CDR3 runs to 16 residues. CDR3 loop: CASSSPTSGRMREQYF. DNA for the CDR3: TGTGCCAGCAGCTCACCAACTAGCGGGAGAATGAGGGAGCAGTACTTC.

In its sample, this clonotype was seen many times. This chain joins TRBV30 and TRBJ2-2; a possible D gene is TRBD2 (6 bases). The CDR3 covers 15 residues. Trimming removed 3 bases from V and 6 bases from J, with 17 bases in between. CDR1 GTSNPN and CDR2 SVGIG come from the germline V gene (reference sequence). The CDR3 is CAWSAGTPGAGELFF. CDR3 DNA sequence: TGTGCCTGGAGCGCTGGGACCCCGGGGGCCGGGGAGCTGTTTTTT. Drawing the rest from reference TRBV30 and TRBJ2-2, the complete variable domain is SQTIHQWPATLVQPVGSPLSLECTVEGTSNPNLYWYRQAAGRGLQLLFYSVGIGQISSEVPQNLSASRPQDRQFILSSKKLLLSDSGFYLCAWSAGTPGAGELFFGEGSRLTVL.